One sample yielded the 18 T cell receptor beta chains listed below, sequenced in a study of CD8+ T cells in alopecia areata. The treatment was: oral pan-JAK inhibitor, 5-10 mg twice daily. Extracted RNA was reverse transcribed, and the resulting cDNA served as sequencing template. The method was immunoSEQ multiplex PCR; TCRdb's version includes in-frame clones alone and lacks a portion of them. In the table there are about 120,000 clones, more than 45% of which are singletons. The specimen comprised CD4+ T cells sorted from blood, sampled at week 4, from a patient treated with tofacitinib. These receptors were taken from a human donor with alopecia areata.

This rearrangement joins TRBV7-3 to TRBJ2-1, with a tentative D call TRBD1 (5 bases). Germline V gives CDR1 SGHTA, CDR2 FQGTGA. This CDR3 comprises 13 residues. Trimming removed 5 bases from V and 7 bases from J, with 12 bases in between. The CDR3 loop reads CASSLRDRNEQFF. In DNA form, the CDR3 reads TGTGCCAGCAGCCTCCGAGACAGAAATGAGCAGTTCTTC.

The V and J genes are TRBV18 and TRBJ1-6, with 8 nucleotides matching TRBD1. Losses at the gene ends were 4 bases for V and 7 bases for J; bases not matched to a gene: 3. The CDR3 totals 14 residues. Germline assignment: CDR1 KGHSH and CDR2 LQKENI. CDR3 nucleotide sequence: TGTGCCAGCTCACGGGACAGGCAAAATTCACCCCTCCACTTT. Translating it yields CASSRDRQNSPLHF.

There are many counts of this clone. The chain is built from TRBV5-4 and TRBJ1-2, with TRBD1 as a possible D gene (5 bases). CDR3 length equals 14 residues. Trimming took 0 bases from V and 4 from J, leaving 10 bases between them. Germline V CDR1 and CDR2: SGHNT, YYREEE (reference sequence). CDR3 residues: CASSLVGGPYGYTF. In DNA, the CDR3 is TGTGCCAGCAGCTTGGTGGGGGGACCCTATGGCTACACCTTC. Complete variable domain (other parts from reference TRBV5-4 and TRBJ1-2): ETGVTQSPTHLIKTRGQQVTLRCSSQSGHNTVSWYQQALGQGPQFIFQYYREEENGRGNFPPRFSGLQFPNYSSELNVNALELDDSALYLCASSLVGGPYGYTFGSGTRLTVV.

This clone was picked up one time. The rearrangement links TRBV9 to TRBJ2-2, with D tentatively TRBD1 or TRBD2 (5 bases each). Germline CDR1 reads SGDLS; CDR2 reads YYNGEE. The CDR3 has 16 amino acids. Trimming pared 0 bases from V and 1 base from J, leaving 10 bases between. In DNA form, the CDR3 reads TGTGCCAGCAGCGTAGTTGAGGGGAGGAACACCGGGGAGCTGTTTTTT. Translated, it gives CASSVVEGRNTGELFF.

This clone was seen a handful of times. The gene calls are TRBV30 and TRBJ2-1, with 8 bases that match TRBD1. The CDR3 spans 16 residues. Trimming at V came to 0 bases and at J to 4 bases, leaving 8 bases not matched to a gene. From germline, CDR1 is GTSNPN and CDR2 SVGIG (reference sequence). DNA for the CDR3: TGTGCCTGGAGTGTACTGGCCAGGGGGCCGTACAATGAGCAGTTCTTC. It encodes CAWSVLARGPYNEQFF.

The chain combines TRBV6-5 with TRBJ2-2, with no clear D. Germline V lookup: CDR1 MNHEY, CDR2 SVGAGI. V lost 8 bases, J lost 3 bases, and 4 bases lay in between. The CDR3 totals 11 residues. CDR3 sequence (DNA): TGTGCCAGCCGTCACACCGGGGAGCTGTTTTTT. It codes for CASRHTGELFF.

This chain uses TRBV13 with TRBJ1-1, with 7 bases aligning to TRBD1. The CDR3 runs to 14 residues. The germline gives CDR1 PRHDT, CDR2 FYEKMQ (reference sequence). J lost 0 bases, V lost 4 bases, and 2 bases had no gene match. The CDR3 is CASSSGQLNTEAFF. In DNA, the CDR3 is TGTGCCAGCAGCTCGGGACAGCTGAACACTGAAGCTTTCTTT. The complete variable domain, with remaining parts taken from reference TRBV13 and TRBJ1-1, reads AAGVIQSPRHLIKEKRETATLKCYPIPRHDTVYWYQQGPGQDPQFLISFYEKMQSDKGSIPDRFSAQQFSDYHSELNMSSLELGDSALYFCASSSGQLNTEAFFGQGTRLTVV.

The chain couples TRBV29-1 to TRBJ1-1, with unresolved D. The CDR3 consists of 14 residues. V was pared by 5 bases and J by 3 bases, with 16 bases between. CDR1 and CDR2 from the germline V gene are SQVTM and ANQGSEA. The CDR3 DNA is TGCAGCGTTAACGCTATGATTTCCGACACTGAAGCTTTCTTT. Its protein is CSVNAMISDTEAFF. Full variable domain (remainder filled in from reference TRBV29-1 and TRBJ1-1): SAVISQKPSRDICQRGTSLTIQCQVDSQVTMMFWYRQQPGQSLTLIATANQGSEATYESGFVIDKFPISRPNLTFSTLTVSNMSPEDSSIYLCSVNAMISDTEAFFGQGTRLTVV.

This chain joins TRBV4-2 and TRBJ1-1; D uncertain. Germline CDR1 reads LGHNA; CDR2 reads YNFKEQ. The V end was cut by 1 base, the J end by 1 base, with 13 bases between. CDR3 length: 16 amino acids. The CDR3 region has the DNA TGTGCCAGCAGCCAAGTGTCAATATTGGGGAACACTGAAGCTTTCTTT. Encoded protein: CASSQVSILGNTEAFF.

This clone was counted a few times. The chain is built from TRBV4-1 and TRBJ2-5; D remains ambiguous. Germline lookup yields CDR1 MGHRA and CDR2 YSYEKL. Trimming removed 4 bases at V and 5 bases at J, with 11 bases between. The CDR3 runs 13 residues. The CDR3 sequence: CASSLIFEETQYF. The CDR3 DNA sequence: TGCGCCAGCAGCCTGATCTTTGAGGAGACCCAGTACTTC.

The chain has TRBV5-1 and TRBJ1-6, with TRBD1 matching over 10 bases. Germline V gives CDR1 SGHRS, CDR2 YFSETQ. With V trimmed by 3 bases and J by 9 bases, 6 bases remained unmatched. The CDR3 is 15 residues long. The CDR3 reads CASSSDRGHGSPLHF. CDR3 bases: TGCGCCAGCAGCTCCGACAGGGGGCACGGTTCACCCCTCCACTTT.

The rearrangement uses TRBV6-5 and TRBJ1-1; 8 bases line up with TRBD1. Germline values: CDR1 MNHEY, CDR2 SVGAGI. V trimming: 6 bases; J trimming: 1 base; junction bases outside the gene matches: 4. The CDR3 has 14 residues. CDR3 protein: CASSTGTGNTEAFF. As DNA, the CDR3 is TGTGCCAGCAGCACCGGGACAGGGAACACTGAAGCTTTCTTT.

The CDR3 is CASSYLGDEAFF. DNA for the CDR3: TGTGCCAGCAGTTACCTGGGCGATGAAGCTTTCTTT. The J gene is TRBJ1-1, the V gene TRBV6-5; D is undetermined. The V end was cut by 2 bases, the J end by 7 bases, with 8 bases between. Germline CDR1 reads MNHEY; CDR2 reads SVGAGI. The CDR3 consists of 12 residues.

The CDR3 sequence is CASSPSDRAYGYTF. The CDR3 DNA is TGCGCCAGCAGTCCCTCCGACAGGGCCTATGGCTACACCTTC. The chain carries TRBV5-1 and TRBJ1-2; 7 bases align to TRBD1. Germline CDR1 is SGHRS and CDR2 is YFSETQ. This CDR3 contains 14 residues. V lost 5 bases and J lost 4; bases outside the gene matches: 8.

The chain employs TRBV5-1 and TRBJ1-5; no definite D call. Per the germline V gene, CDR1 is SGHRS and CDR2 is YFSETQ. Trimming removed 0 bases at V and 4 bases at J, with 8 bases between. This CDR3 has 14 residues. The CDR3 sequence is CASSLGGWNQPQHF. CDR3 nucleotides: TGCGCCAGCAGCTTGGGAGGGTGGAATCAGCCCCAGCATTTT.

V gene TRBV30 combines with J gene TRBJ1-2; D ambiguous. There are 16 residues in the CDR3. V lost 0 bases and J 2 bases, leaving 16 bases between the germline ends. CDR1 GTSNPN and CDR2 SVGIG come from the germline V gene (reference sequence). CDR3 nucleotide sequence: TGTGCCTGGAGTGTACCGGGTGGGAGCAGGAACTATGGCTACACCTTC. It specifies CAWSVPGGSRNYGYTF.

This clone was detected ten times or more. Other DNA sequences in this sample translate to the same CDR3. The chain couples TRBV28 to TRBJ2-5, with TRBD2 matching 8 bases. There are 15 residues in the CDR3. The germline V gene encodes CDR1 MDHEN and CDR2 SYDVKM. With 5 bases clipped from V and 1 base from J, the junction kept 6 bases outside the gene matches. The CDR3 DNA is TGTGCCAGCAGTCTCACTAGCGGCGGCCAAGAGACCCAGTACTTC. Amino acid sequence: CASSLTSGGQETQYF.

Here the CDR3 DNA reads TGCGCCAGCAGCCAGAGTGGGACAGGAGTGTTCTCTGGGGCCAACGTCCTGACTTTC. Encoded protein: CASSQSGTGVFSGANVLTF. The chain employs TRBV4-1 and TRBJ2-6; TRBD1 agrees at 8 bases. Trimming took 3 bases from V and 0 from J; bases not matched to a gene: 10. The CDR3 extends over 19 amino acids. Germline CDR1 MGHRA, CDR2 YSYEKL.